These 31 T cell receptor beta chains were all obtained from the same sample, sequenced in a study of cytomegalovirus exposure and HLA in healthy donors. PCR amplification relied on 60 Vbeta primers (plus 13 Jbeta primers). The data were produced by immunoSEQ multiplex PCR, yet TCRdb's version contains in-frame clones alone and is incomplete. Counted here are some 150,000 clones, more than 75% occurring once; the ten biggest clones make up 2% to 2.5%. Sequenced sample: PBMCs. The source is a woman aged 18-29 years in good health and CMV-seronegative.

The rearrangement links TRBV7-8 to TRBJ2-6; D possibly corresponds to TRBD1 (5 bases). The CDR3 runs 19 residues. Trimming left V 9 bases short and J 1 base short, with 25 bases between. Per germline, CDR1 SGHVS and CDR2 FQNEAQ. The DNA of the CDR3 is TGTGCCAGATCGGGTTTGGTGACAGAGATCGGTTCTGGGGCCAACGTCCTGACTTTC. It specifies CARSGLVTEIGSGANVLTF.

This chain uses TRBV5-1 with TRBJ2-1; a weak D match, TRBD2 (6 bases). Germline CDR1 is SGHRS and CDR2 is YFSETQ. The V end was cut by 0 bases, the J end by 0 bases, with 10 bases between. The length of the CDR3 is 16 residues. The CDR3 loop reads CASSLVGGGSYNEQFF. DNA for the CDR3: TGCGCCAGCAGCTTGGTGGGGGGAGGCTCCTACAATGAGCAGTTCTTC.

The chain joins TRBV5-4 to TRBJ2-4; D is perhaps TRBD2 (7 bases). Germline V gene data show CDR1 as SGHNT and CDR2 as YYREEE (reference sequence). The CDR3 is 16 amino acids. The germline V and J ends were trimmed by 1 base and 0 bases, with 11 bases remaining between them. CDR3 sequence: CASSLPGGLAKNIQYF. CDR3 DNA: TGTGCCAGCAGCTTGCCGGGGGGCCTAGCCAAAAACATTCAGTACTTC.

The chain is built from TRBV28 and TRBJ1-1; 7 bases are a match to TRBD1. With 2 bases clipped from V and 4 bases from J, the junction kept 4 bases outside the gene matches. Germline V lookup: CDR1 MDHEN, CDR2 SYDVKM. This CDR3 is built from 14 residues. The CDR3 loop is CASSLTGDSTEAFF. The CDR3 region has the DNA TGTGCCAGCAGTTTAACAGGGGATAGCACTGAAGCTTTCTTT.

The chain is built from TRBV7-3 and TRBJ2-7; tentatively, D is TRBD2 (5 bases). Germline lookup yields CDR1 SGHTA and CDR2 FQGTGA. CDR3 size: 13 residues. The V end lost 3 bases, the J end lost 3 bases, and 9 bases lay between the germline ends. The CDR3 DNA follows: TGTGCCAGCAGCTTGGACTTGGGCTACGAGCAGTACTTC. This translates into CASSLDLGYEQYF. The variable domain in full, with the rest retrieved from reference TRBV7-3 and TRBJ2-7, is GAGVSQTPSNKVTEKGKYVELRCDPISGHTALYWYRQSLGQGPEFLIYFQGTGAADDSGLPNDRFFAVRPEGSVSTLKIQRTERGDSAVYLCASSLDLGYEQYFGPGTRLTVT.

The chain uses TRBV15 and TRBJ1-2, with TRBD1 matching 10 bases. Germline V gene sequence: CDR1 LNHNV, CDR2 YYDKDF (reference sequence). Losses at the gene ends were 3 bases for V and 3 bases for J; bases not matched to a gene: 1. This CDR3 is 14 amino acids long. The CDR3 DNA is TGTGCCACCAGCAGGGACAGGGGGGACTATGGCTACACCTTC. It encodes CATSRDRGDYGYTF.

This chain connects TRBV9 to TRBJ1-2, with D maybe TRBD1 (6 bases). The CDR3 spans 14 residues. Trimming pared 3 bases from V and 2 bases from J, leaving 11 bases between. Germline CDR1 is SGDLS and CDR2 is YYNGEE. CDR3 sequence (DNA): TGTGCCAGCAGCGCCGACAGGCCCAACTATGGCTACACCTTC. Translation: CASSADRPNYGYTF.

This clone was counted once. The chain uses TRBV11-3 and TRBJ2-5; D possibly corresponds to TRBD2 (5 bases). The CDR3 contains 12 residues. Germline V gene data show CDR1 as SGHNT and CDR2 as YENEEA. V gave up 3 bases and J gave up 5 bases, with 7 bases separating them. The CDR3: CASSFREETQYF. Here the CDR3 DNA reads TGTGCCAGCAGCTTTAGGGAGGAGACCCAGTACTTC.

The chain employs TRBV27 and TRBJ2-7, with TRBD1 identical over 7 bases. The CDR3 has 15 residues. After removal of 6 bases from V and 0 bases from J, the junction contained 8 bases not matched to a gene. The germline CDR1 and CDR2 sequences are MNHEY and SMNVEV (reference sequence). CDR3: CASRVGTATSYEQYF. The CDR3 DNA reads TGTGCCAGCAGGGTAGGGACAGCCACCTCCTACGAGCAGTACTTC.

The CDR3 is CASSLGQGDNSPLHF. The CDR3 DNA reads TGTGCCAGCAGCTTGGGACAGGGAGATAATTCACCCCTCCACTTT. V gene TRBV7-2 combines with J gene TRBJ1-6, with 9 nucleotides matching TRBD1. Germline trimming cut 3 bases from V and 5 bases from J; bases unmatched to any gene: 2. CDR3 length: 15 amino acids. CDR1 and CDR2 from the germline V gene are SGHTA and FQGNSA.

This clone has only a few counts. This chain links TRBV4-3 with TRBJ2-1, with 7 bases aligning to TRBD2. The CDR3 is 13 residues long. Trimming removed 4 bases from V and 8 bases from J; junction bases left unmatched: 5. Germline CDR1 LGHNA, CDR2 YSLEER. The CDR3 region is CASSPREVDEQFF. The CDR3 region has the DNA TGCGCCAGCAGCCCTCGGGAGGTCGATGAGCAGTTCTTC.

The DNA of the CDR3 is TGTGCCAGGGTGGTGGGCGGGGAGACCCAGTACTTC. Protein: CARVVGGETQYF. The chain carries TRBV6-4 and TRBJ2-5; TRBD2 might be the D (5 bases). Germline V gene lookup returns CDR1 MRHNA and CDR2 SNTAGT. The CDR3 has 12 residues. The V gene lost 9 bases and the J gene lost 5 bases, with 13 bases spanning the gap.

The gene calls are TRBV14 and TRBJ1-2; 8 bases line up with TRBD1. Germline V gene lookup returns CDR1 SGHDN and CDR2 FVKESK. V was pared by 3 bases and J by 4 bases, with 10 bases of the junction left unmatched. CDR3 length equals 16 residues. The chain's CDR3 is CASSHLGQGHSYGYTF. The CDR3 DNA follows: TGTGCCAGCAGCCACCTAGGACAGGGACACAGCTATGGCTACACCTTC.

This clone was seen just once. The genes are TRBV27 and TRBJ1-5, with 9 bases fitting TRBD1. Trimming at V came to 5 bases and at J to 0 bases, leaving 5 bases not matched to a gene. Germline-derived CDR1 and CDR2 are MNHEY and SMNVEV (reference sequence). CDR3 size: 16 residues. DNA of the CDR3: TGTGCCAGCAGTCCAAGACAGGGGGATAGCAATCAGCCCCAGCATTTT. Protein sequence: CASSPRQGDSNQPQHF.

This clone showed up just a few times. Other DNA sequences within the sample encode an identical CDR3. This rearrangement joins TRBV4-3 to TRBJ2-7; no definite D call. Germline V gives CDR1 LGHNA, CDR2 YSLEER. Trimming stripped 0 bases from V and 1 base from J, with 7 bases between. The length of the CDR3 is 14 residues. DNA for the CDR3: TGCGCCAGCAGCCAAGAACCCGGGTCCTACGAGCAGTACTTC. Translated, it gives CASSQEPGSYEQYF.

This clone was seen once. Compared with germline, one end of the junction differs, possibly owing to a read error. The chain employs TRBV7-9 and TRBJ1-1; no clear D gene. Per the germline V gene, CDR1 is SEHNR and CDR2 is FQNEAQ (reference sequence). The CDR3 extends over 14 amino acids. CDR3 DNA: TGTTCCAGCAGCCTTTGGAGGGTGAACACTGAAGCTTTCTTT. Encoded protein: CSSSLWRVNTEAFF.

The chain combines TRBV19 with TRBJ1-2; D is unresolved. Per the germline V gene, CDR1 is LNHDA and CDR2 is SQIVND (reference sequence). Trimming cost V 3 bases and J 4 bases, with 9 bases left between them. The CDR3 covers 13 residues. The CDR3 is CASSMPVTYGYTF. CDR3 bases: TGTGCCAGTAGTATGCCGGTTACCTATGGCTACACCTTC.

The chain combines TRBV19 with TRBJ2-2; TRBD2 is a possible D gene (5 bases). The CDR3 length is 14 residues. V was clipped by 7 bases and J by 5 bases, with 14 bases between them. Germline V gene data show CDR1 as LNHDA and CDR2 as SQIVND (reference sequence). The CDR3 sequence is CASNRRERTGELFF. CDR3 bases: TGTGCCAGTAACAGACGGGAACGAACCGGGGAGCTGTTTTTT.

CDR3 in amino acids: CASSGISGGSSYEQYF. The CDR3, as DNA: TGTGCCAGCAGCGGGATTAGCGGAGGGAGCTCCTACGAGCAGTACTTC. V gene TRBV9 combines with J gene TRBJ2-7, with a possible D match to TRBD2 (6 bases). The germline V gene has CDR1 SGDLS and CDR2 YYNGEE. V gave up 3 bases and J gave up 0 bases, with 16 bases separating them. The CDR3 runs to 16 residues. The full variable domain, completed using reference TRBV9 and TRBJ2-7, is DSGVTQTPKHLITATGQRVTLRCSPRSGDLSVYWYQQSLDQGLQFLIQYYNGEERAKGNILERFSAQQFPDLHSELNLSSLELGDSALYFCASSGISGGSSYEQYFGPGTRLTVT.

The genes are TRBV6-5 and TRBJ2-1; maybe TRBD2 (7 bases). Germline CDR1 reads MNHEY; CDR2 reads SVGAGI. This CDR3 is built from 13 residues. V was shortened by 2 bases and J by 12 bases, with 14 bases between the two germline ends. The CDR3 spells CASSYPGGRGQFF. The CDR3 bases are TGTGCCAGCAGTTACCCGGGGGGCCGCGGGCAGTTCTTC.

The chain combines TRBV6-1 with TRBJ2-7; tentatively, D is TRBD2 (6 bases). CDR3 length: 14 residues. V was shortened by 2 bases and J by 6 bases, with 14 bases between the two germline ends. Per germline, CDR1 MNHNS and CDR2 SASEGT. The CDR3 is CASSESVGGFEQYF. In nucleotides, the CDR3 is TGTGCCAGCAGTGAATCGGTAGGAGGGTTCGAGCAGTACTTC.

This clone was found a few times. The chain employs TRBV11-3 and TRBJ2-3; 13 bases fit TRBD2. Germline V gene sequence: CDR1 SGHNT, CDR2 YENEEA. V shed 4 bases, J shed 4 bases, and the junction held 5 bases outside the gene matches. The CDR3 spans 16 residues. This CDR3 reads CASSSPGLAGPDTQYF. Written as DNA, the CDR3 is TGTGCCAGCAGCTCGCCGGGACTAGCGGGGCCAGATACGCAGTATTTT.

The chain uses TRBV28 and TRBJ1-1; D gene uncertain. The V and J ends lost 5 bases and 5 bases respectively, with 21 bases between them. CDR3 length: 16 residues. Germline V CDR1 and CDR2: MDHEN, SYDVKM. CDR3 amino acids: CASSPYRGLRETEAFF. The CDR3 DNA reads TGTGCCAGCAGTCCCTACAGAGGGCTACGGGAGACTGAAGCTTTCTTT.

The chain has TRBV6-1 and TRBJ1-1; no firm D call. CDR3 length equals 14 residues. Germline V gene data show CDR1 as MNHNS and CDR2 as SASEGT. Trimming stripped 7 bases from V and 2 bases from J, with 14 bases between. The CDR3 protein is CASTSRVRNTEAFF. In nucleotides, the CDR3 is TGTGCCAGCACCTCACGGGTTCGAAACACTGAAGCTTTCTTT.

The rearrangement uses TRBV5-4 and TRBJ2-5; 10 bases fit TRBD1. The end of the DNA aligns better with TRBJ2-7, so the J call may be wrong. The germline V gene has CDR1 SGHNT and CDR2 YYREEE (reference sequence). The CDR3 sequence is 15 residues long. The CDR3, as DNA: TGTGCCAGCAGCCCGCAGACAGGGGGCGACGACGAGCAGTACTTC. Amino acids: CASSPQTGGDDEQYF.

CDR3 DNA sequence: TGCGCCAGCAGCCAAGTAAGGGGGCGGGCTTCTGGCTACACCTTC. This codes for CASSQVRGRASGYTF. This rearrangement joins TRBV4-1 to TRBJ1-2; 7 positions match TRBD1. J was trimmed by 7 bases and V by 1 base; bases with no gene match: 9. CDR1 and CDR2 (germline): MGHRA, YSYEKL. This CDR3 spans 15 amino acids.

This chain joins TRBV4-2 and TRBJ2-5; 8 bases align to TRBD2. In germline, CDR1 is LGHNA, CDR2 YNFKEQ. This CDR3 is 17 amino acids long. The V and J ends lost 2 bases and 2 bases, in that order; junction bases with no gene match: 10. In nucleotides, the CDR3 is TGTGCCAGCAGCCAATCACCTCTAGCGGGTCCACAAGAGACCCAGTACTTC. Protein product: CASSQSPLAGPQETQYF.

On this clone: Sequence at one end of the junction differs from germline and may be a read error. The V gene is TRBV7-9, the J gene TRBJ2-7; TRBD1 matches 9 bases. Per germline, CDR1 SEHNR and CDR2 FQNEAQ (reference sequence). The CDR3 contains 16 residues. This CDR3 is CSSSSLAGTGTTEQYF. CDR3 nucleotides: TGTTCCAGCAGTTCACTCGCCGGGACAGGGACAACCGAGCAGTACTTC.

The chain couples TRBV27 to TRBJ1-5; 10 bases fit TRBD1. The V and J ends lost 5 bases and 7 bases, in that order; junction bases with no gene match: 2. CDR3 length: 13 residues. Germline V gives CDR1 MNHEY, CDR2 SMNVEV (reference sequence). The CDR3 DNA sequence: TGTGCCAGCAGTGGGACAGGGGAACAGCCCCAGCATTTT. It specifies CASSGTGEQPQHF.

This chain joins TRBV6-6 and TRBJ2-7; 8 nucleotides line up with TRBD1. CDR3 length: 15 residues. The germline CDR1 and CDR2 sequences are MNHNY and SVGAGI (reference sequence). V lost 6 bases, J lost 3 bases, and 10 bases stayed unmatched. CDR3 coding DNA: TGTGCCAGCAGAACCACCGAGGACAGGGACTACGAGCAGTACTTC. Translated: CASRTTEDRDYEQYF.

This chain uses TRBV5-4 with TRBJ1-1; 8 nucleotides line up with TRBD1. The CDR3 has 15 residues. CDR1 and CDR2 from the germline V gene are SGHNT and YYREEE (reference sequence). Germline trimming cut 4 bases from V and 2 bases from J; bases unmatched to any gene: 7. The CDR3 DNA follows: TGTGCCAGCAGCCCGACAGGGGTTCGTAACACTGAAGCTTTCTTT. The encoded protein is CASSPTGVRNTEAFF.